The clone carrying this T cell receptor (beta chain) appeared a few times. Antigen: not known. The entry originates in a study of T cells in Graves' hyperthyroidism and ophthalmopathy. V was pared by 3 bases and J by 6 bases, with 5 bases of the junction left unmatched. Germline V gene data show CDR1 as SGHDT and CDR2 as YYEEEE. The CDR3 contains 13 residues. Template material for amplifying TCR beta CDR3 regions consisted of RNA transcripts. Carried out on the TCR CDR3, a first-round RT-PCR used the HTBI primer set. MiXCR, run by TCRdb on the multiplex PCR reads, gives a single entry per CDR3 protein. Of more than 500,000 distinct CDR3 sequences listed, roughly a sixth were seen once; the top ten hold around 28%. Study-level findings and limits: Stable hyperthyroidism was told apart from ophthalmopathy by a model built on 13 V-J features. Blood samples included most of the expanded thyroid clonotypes exceeding 0.001.

Enrolled ophthalmopathy patients presented with a Clinical Activity Score of at least 3, a NOSPECS grade of at least 4, and disease duration under 3 months. Researchers barred patients who had uncontrolled infection, other autoimmune disease, pregnancy or lactation. Sequencing input: blood. This clonotype was obtained from a young woman with Graves' ophthalmopathy. The rearrangement joins TRBV5-6 to TRBJ2-7; 8 bases are shared with TRBD2. CDR3 region: CASSWAGTSEQYF. The CDR3 DNA follows: TGTGCCAGCAGCTGGGCAGGGACTAGCGAGCAGTACTTC.